A single sample gave rise to the 22 T cell receptor beta chains below, sequenced in a study of cytomegalovirus exposure and HLA in healthy donors. Primers included in the PCR were 60 Vbeta and 13 Jbeta primers. The method was immunoSEQ multiplex PCR; TCRdb's version includes in-frame clones alone and lacks a portion of them. This sample's clone table lists 55,000 to 85,000 clones. What was sequenced was PBMCs. Receptor source: a female donor in good health and CMV-seropositive.

The chain is built from TRBV6-6 and TRBJ2-2, with TRBD1 identical over 10 bases. CDR1 is MNHNY and CDR2 is SVGAGI in the germline V gene (reference sequence). The CDR3 spans 16 residues. V was pared by 5 bases and J by 3 bases, with 6 bases of the junction left unmatched. This CDR3 is CASSTTGGRYTGELFF. In nucleotides, the CDR3 is TGTGCCAGCAGTACGACAGGGGGCAGGTACACCGGGGAGCTGTTTTTT.

V gene TRBV1 combines with J gene TRBJ2-6; the table's D gene call, TRBD1, was not cross checked with the DNA. TRBV1 is an annotated pseudogene. The length of the CDR3 is 15 residues. As DNA, the CDR3 is TGCACCAGCAGCCACCACAGAGAAAAGGCCAACGTCCTGACTTTC. This gives the protein CTSSHHREKANVLTF.

The chain carries TRBV18 and TRBJ1-5; 7 nucleotides align to TRBD1. CDR3 length: 15 residues. CDR1 is KGHSH, CDR2 LQKENI, per germline. V gave up 3 bases and J gave up 1 base; unmatched junction bases: 3. The CDR3 nucleotides read TGTGCCAGCTCACCCGCGGGACAGAGCAATCAGCCCCAGCATTTT. As protein: CASSPAGQSNQPQHF.

This chain connects TRBV27 to TRBJ2-7; possibly TRBD2 for D (5 bases). V lost 6 bases to trimming and J lost 1 base, with 22 bases between them. The CDR3 covers 17 residues. Germline CDR1 MNHEY, CDR2 SMNVEV (reference sequence). The CDR3 nucleotides are TGTGCCAGCAGCATTACCCACCCCCTCACTAGTTCCTACGAGCAGTACTTC. It translates to CASSITHPLTSSYEQYF.

The V gene is TRBV7-9, the J gene TRBJ1-2; D not resolved. This CDR3 has 15 residues. The V gene's germline CDR1 is SEHNR and CDR2 FQNEAQ (reference sequence). Deletions cut 0 bases from V and 5 bases from J, with 13 bases between. In DNA form, the CDR3 reads TGTGCCAGCAGCTTAGCCGGGGAGGGTTATTATGGCTACACCTTC. Residues: CASSLAGEGYYGYTF.

This rearrangement joins TRBV5-5 to TRBJ1-5; D is uncertain. Trimming took off 3 bases at V and 3 bases at J, with 13 bases between the two ends. The CDR3 runs 15 residues. Germline loops: CDR1 SGHKS, CDR2 YYEKEE (reference sequence). CDR3 DNA: TGTGCCAGCAGCTCCGGGTCGGGAGTCAATCAGCCCCAGCATTTT. This translates into CASSSGSGVNQPQHF. Combining the CDR3 with reference TRBV5-5 and TRBJ1-5 gives the whole variable domain DAGVTQSPTHLIKTRGQQVTLRCSPISGHKSVSWYQQVLGQGPQFIFQYYEKEERGRGNFPDRFSARQFPNYSSELNVNALLLGDSALYLCASSSGSGVNQPQHFGDGTRLSIL.

The CDR3 spells CASQEQSYSPLHF. DNA for the CDR3: TGTGCCAGCCAGGAACAGAGTTATTCACCCCTCCACTTT. V usage is TRBV6-1 and J usage is TRBJ1-6; D unresolved. Deletions cut 8 bases from V and 8 bases from J, with 13 bases between. CDR3 length equals 13 residues. Germline CDR1 and CDR2: MNHNS and SASEGT.

V usage is TRBV29-1 and J usage is TRBJ2-5; 10 bases align to TRBD2. After removal of 7 bases from V and 3 bases from J, the junction contained 5 bases not matched to a gene. The CDR3 totals 13 residues. The germline gives CDR1 SQVTM, CDR2 ANQGSEA. The CDR3 DNA reads as TGCAGCGGGCACCTAGCGGGAGAAGAGACCCAGTACTTC. As protein: CSGHLAGEETQYF.

To note about this clone: An end of the junction does not agree with germline; a read error may underlie this. This chain connects TRBV7-8 to TRBJ1-3; no reliable D call. The germline gives CDR1 SGHVS, CDR2 FQNEAQ. The CDR3 has 14 residues. This CDR3 reads CASSLVASGNNIYF. CDR3 sequence (DNA): TGTGCCAGCAGCTTAGTAGCATCTGGAAACAACATATATTTT.

The chain recombines TRBV5-1 with TRBJ1-1, with D unclear. The CDR3 extends over 15 amino acids. The V end lost 4 bases, the J end lost 3 bases, and 16 bases lay between the germline ends. The germline V gene has CDR1 SGHRS and CDR2 YFSETQ. CDR3 sequence (DNA): TGCGCCAGCAGCAGATGGAGGGCATCGCACACTGAAGCTTTCTTT. The encoded protein is CASSRWRASHTEAFF. The full variable domain, its missing parts supplied by reference TRBV5-1 and TRBJ1-1, is KAGVTQTPRYLIKTRGQQVTLSCSPISGHRSVSWYQQTPGQGLQFLFEYFSETQRNKGNFPGRFSGRQFSNSRSEMNVSTLELGDSALYLCASSRWRASHTEAFFGQGTRLTVV.

The rearrangement uses TRBV5-4 and TRBJ1-2; 7 bases fit TRBD1. This CDR3 region has 15 residues. The germline CDR1 and CDR2 sequences are SGHNT and YYREEE (reference sequence). Germline trimming cut 6 bases from V and 4 bases from J; bases unmatched to any gene: 12. CDR3 nucleotides: TGTGCCAGCACCATTTCCGAGGGGGCGGGCTATGGCTACACCTTC. It specifies CASTISEGAGYGYTF.

The rearrangement links TRBV27 to TRBJ2-3; D gene uncertain. V was pared by 3 bases and J by 2 bases, with 9 bases between. The germline gives CDR1 MNHEY, CDR2 SMNVEV (reference sequence). The CDR3 is 14 amino acids. The DNA of the CDR3 is TGTGCCAGCAGTTTCCGCACTACCACAGATACGCAGTATTTT. Its protein product is CASSFRTTTDTQYF.

The CDR3 here is CASSRETIQGYEQYF. In DNA form, the CDR3 reads TGTGCCAGCAGTCGAGAGACGATACAGGGGTACGAGCAGTACTTC. The chain couples TRBV6-1 to TRBJ2-7; TRBD1 matches at 7 bases. CDR3 length: 15 residues. Germline V CDR1 and CDR2: MNHNS, SASEGT. V lost 5 bases to trimming and J lost 4 bases; unmatched junction nucleotides: 11.

The chain couples TRBV6-5 to TRBJ2-1; D is possibly TRBD2 (5 bases). V lost 3 bases to trimming and J lost 7 bases, with 10 bases between them. This CDR3 contains 13 residues. CDR1 and CDR2 from the germline V gene are MNHEY and SVGAGI. The CDR3 nucleotides are TGTGCCAGCAGTTATGGTGCGGGTAATGAGCAGTTCTTC. Translated: CASSYGAGNEQFF.

With regard to this clone: Other nucleotide sequences from this sample produce the same CDR3. The rearrangement uses TRBV7-9 and TRBJ1-3, with D tentatively TRBD1 (5 bases). Germline V gene lookup returns CDR1 SEHNR and CDR2 FQNEAQ (reference sequence). V was clipped by 6 bases and J by 5 bases, with 20 bases between them. The CDR3 totals 16 residues. CDR3: CASRPRVPDGRNTIYF. The CDR3 DNA is TGTGCCAGCAGACCCAGGGTCCCAGATGGCAGAAACACCATATATTTT.

This chain uses TRBV6-5 with TRBJ2-5; maybe TRBD2 (5 bases). Germline lookup yields CDR1 MNHEY and CDR2 SVGAGI. This CDR3 is built from 13 residues. V was clipped by 5 bases and J by 13 bases, with 20 bases between them. CDR3 DNA sequence: TGTGCCAGCAGTGACCTGACTACTCCTACCTCGTACTTC. Amino acid sequence: CASSDLTTPTSYF.

The chain is built from TRBV6-5 and TRBJ1-2; D gene uncertain. The CDR3 runs 11 residues. The germline gives CDR1 MNHEY, CDR2 SVGAGI. Trimming left V 10 bases short and J 7 bases short, with 13 bases between. The CDR3 DNA reads TGTGCCACTGACGGAGTTGGTGGCTACACCTTC. Translating gives CATDGVGGYTF.

The chain joins TRBV18 to TRBJ2-3; 7 bases line up with TRBD2. Germline V gene sequence: CDR1 KGHSH, CDR2 LQKENI. The CDR3 has 15 residues. The ends lost 3 bases at V and 5 bases at J; junction bases unmatched: 8. DNA for the CDR3: TGTGCCAGCTCACCGTCGAGCGGGGTTGGAGATACGCAGTATTTT. It translates to CASSPSSGVGDTQYF.

V gene TRBV7-9 combines with J gene TRBJ1-2; possibly TRBD1 for D (5 bases). Germline values: CDR1 SEHNR, CDR2 FQNEAQ (reference sequence). The ends were cut back, 5 bases at V and 8 bases at J, with 21 bases in the middle. The CDR3 is made up of 15 amino acids. The CDR3 loop is CASSVIGGTTDGYTF. CDR3 nucleotide sequence: TGTGCCAGCAGCGTCATTGGGGGGACCACCGACGGCTACACCTTC.

The rearrangement joins TRBV25-1 to TRBJ1-1, with 7 nucleotides matching TRBD1. The CDR3 loop spans 14 amino acids. The junction had 4 bases not matched to a gene; V was cut back by 5 bases and J by 1 base. Germline CDR1 reads MGHDK; CDR2 reads SYGVNS. The CDR3 loop is CASSPGGRNTEAFF. Written as DNA, the CDR3 is TGTGCCAGCAGTCCAGGGGGTAGGAACACTGAAGCTTTCTTT.

Note on this clone: One end of the junction fails to match germline, which may point to a read error. The gene calls are TRBV11-3 and TRBJ2-2; 10 bases are a match to TRBD1. The germline gives CDR1 SGHNT, CDR2 YENEEA. The CDR3 length is 17 residues. The CDR3 DNA sequence: TGTGCCAGCAGCGTAGACCCCGGGACAGGGGATGCCGGGGAGCTGTTTTTT. Translation: CASSVDPGTGDAGELFF.

Regarding this clone: Different DNA sequences within this sample yield the same CDR3. This chain uses TRBV6-5 with TRBJ1-1; 7 bases match TRBD1. In germline, CDR1 is MNHEY, CDR2 SVGAGI. V gave up 6 bases and J gave up 5 bases; unmatched junction bases: 12. CDR3 size: 15 residues. The CDR3 DNA is TGTGCCAGCAGCACGAGGGGGCGCGGAAGTACTGAAGCTTTCTTT. Its translation is CASSTRGRGSTEAFF.